A single sample is the source of the 14 T cell receptor beta chains below, sequenced in a study of blood T cell repertoires in COVID-19. Clones were read by immunoSEQ multiplex PCR, and TCRdb kept only the in-frame ones, dropping some. This sample has 250,000 or so clones, with 70% to 90% found just once. What was sequenced was PBMCs or T cells enriched from blood (not recorded which). The receptors here all came from a woman in her 50s who had been exposed to COVID-19.

This chain connects TRBV11-2 to TRBJ2-1, with 11 bases fitting TRBD2. This CDR3 spans 15 amino acids. The germline V gene has CDR1 SGHAT and CDR2 FQNNGV. J gave up 4 bases and V 10 bases, and 9 bases lay outside the gene matches. The CDR3 loop is CATRSGTSGYNEQFF. The CDR3, as DNA: TGTGCCACCAGATCGGGGACTAGCGGTTACAATGAGCAGTTCTTC. The complete variable domain, with remaining parts taken from reference TRBV11-2 and TRBJ2-1, reads EAGVAQSPRYKIIEKRQSVAFWCNPISGHATLYWYQQILGQGPKLLIQFQNNGVVDDSQLPKDRFSAERLKGVDSTLKIQPAKLEDSAVYLCATRSGTSGYNEQFFGPGTRLTVL.

In its sample, this clone was seen a few times. The chain links TRBV27 to TRBJ1-3; a possible D gene is TRBD1 (6 bases). CDR3 length: 17 amino acids. The ends were cut back, 2 bases at V and 1 base at J, with 15 bases in the middle. CDR1 is MNHEY and CDR2 is SMNVEV in the germline V gene (reference sequence). The CDR3 region is CASSLKGGGVSGNTIYF. The DNA for the CDR3 is TGTGCCAGCAGTTTAAAGGGAGGGGGGGTATCTGGAAACACCATATATTTT.

The chain joins TRBV6-1 to TRBJ2-7; a weak D match, TRBD1 (6 bases). Trimming removed 3 bases from V and 4 bases from J, with 13 bases in between. The CDR3 sequence is 14 residues long. Germline CDR1 and CDR2: MNHNS and SASEGT. CDR3 residues: CASSEAQGGYEQYF. The CDR3 nucleotides are TGTGCCAGCAGTGAGGCACAGGGTGGGTACGAGCAGTACTTC.

The chain uses TRBV11-2 and TRBJ2-1; TRBD2 might be the D (5 bases). The V gene's germline CDR1 is SGHAT and CDR2 FQNNGV. V lost 5 bases and J lost 0, with 11 bases in between. This CDR3 region has 15 residues. DNA of the CDR3: TGTGCCAGCAGCCCAAACCGGGGCTCCTACAATGAGCAGTTCTTC. Translated: CASSPNRGSYNEQFF.

A remark on this clone: The sample holds other DNA sequences that translate to the same CDR3. The genes are TRBV9 and TRBJ1-2, with a possible D match to TRBD1 (5 bases). Trimming shortened V by 2 bases and J by 6 bases, and 14 bases separated the two germline ends. The CDR3 consists of 14 residues. CDR1 and CDR2 from the germline V gene are SGDLS and YYNGEE. The CDR3 DNA reads as TGTGCCAGCAGCGTGGCTACGGGGGGGAATGGCTACACCTTC. Residues: CASSVATGGNGYTF.

The chain links TRBV7-9 to TRBJ2-3; D perhaps matches TRBD1 (5 bases). Looked up from germline, CDR1 is SEHNR and CDR2 is FQNEAQ (reference sequence). V lost 5 bases to trimming and J lost 5 bases, with 8 bases between them. CDR3 length equals 12 residues. The CDR3: CASSQGVDTQYF. CDR3 nucleotide sequence: TGTGCCAGCAGCCAAGGGGTAGATACGCAGTATTTT.

This clone was seen just once. The V gene is TRBV7-2, the J gene TRBJ2-5; D is unresolved. Germline V CDR1 and CDR2: SGHTA, FQGNSA. The CDR3 length is 11 residues. Trimming cost V 5 bases and J 6 bases, with 7 bases left between them. CDR3 sequence reads: CASSPLKTQYF. As DNA, the CDR3 is TGTGCCAGCAGCCCCCTAAAGACCCAGTACTTC. The full variable domain, completed using reference TRBV7-2 and TRBJ2-5, is GAGVSQSPSNKVTEKGKDVELRCDPISGHTALYWYRQSLGQGLEFLIYFQGNSAPDKSGLPSDRFSAERTGGSVSTLTIQRTQQEDSAVYLCASSPLKTQYFGPGTRLLVL.

The V call is TRBV18, the J call TRBJ1-3, with unresolved D. Trimming took 3 bases from V and 5 from J, leaving 11 bases between them. This CDR3 region has 14 residues. In germline, CDR1 is KGHSH, CDR2 LQKENI. CDR3 amino acids: CASSPSLPRNTIYF. CDR3 in DNA: TGTGCCAGCTCACCGTCCCTCCCTAGAAACACCATATATTTT.

CDR3 sequence reads: CASSLGAEANYGYTF. CDR3 nucleotide sequence: TGTGCCAGCAGCTTGGGTGCAGAGGCGAACTATGGCTACACCTTC. The rearrangement uses TRBV5-5 and TRBJ1-2, with unresolved D. Germline V CDR1 and CDR2: SGHKS, YYEKEE (reference sequence). The CDR3 runs 15 residues. V was shortened by 0 bases and J by 2 bases, with 11 bases between the two germline ends.

This clone was detected many times. V is TRBV5-1 and J is TRBJ2-7; D not certain. CDR1 is SGHRS and CDR2 is YFSETQ in the germline V gene. The germline V and J ends were trimmed by 2 bases and 6 bases, with 12 bases remaining between them. The CDR3 has 13 residues. CDR3 amino acids: CASSFGSLSEQYF. CDR3 bases: TGCGCCAGCAGCTTCGGTAGCCTGTCCGAGCAGTACTTC.

This chain uses TRBV7-2 with TRBJ1-3, with D perhaps TRBD1 (6 bases). The V and J ends lost 2 bases and 0 bases respectively, with 11 bases between them. Germline V gene sequence: CDR1 SGHTA, CDR2 FQGNSA. The CDR3 runs to 16 residues. The CDR3 loop is CASSLRGALSGNTIYF. In DNA form, the CDR3 reads TGTGCCAGCAGCTTACGGGGGGCCCTCTCTGGAAACACCATATATTTT.

The CDR3 sequence: CASSLSWEQFF. The CDR3 nucleotides are TGCGCCAGCAGCCTAAGCTGGGAGCAGTTCTTC. This sequence joins TRBV5-1 and TRBJ2-1; D unclear. Germline V gene lookup returns CDR1 SGHRS and CDR2 YFSETQ. The CDR3 contains 11 residues. The V gene lost 4 bases and the J gene lost 10 bases, with 9 bases spanning the gap. Full variable domain (missing parts from reference TRBV5-1 and TRBJ2-1): KAGVTQTPRYLIKTRGQQVTLSCSPISGHRSVSWYQQTPGQGLQFLFEYFSETQRNKGNFPGRFSGRQFSNSRSEMNVSTLELGDSALYLCASSLSWEQFFGPGTRLTVL.

This clone was found a few times. This chain uses TRBV15 with TRBJ1-5, with TRBD1 identical over 10 bases. The CDR3 loop spans 16 amino acids. Losses at the gene ends were 3 bases for V and 7 bases for J; bases not matched to a gene: 9. Germline values: CDR1 LNHNV, CDR2 YYDKDF (reference sequence). CDR3 in amino acids: CATSRDTGQGTQPQHF. Written as DNA, the CDR3 is TGTGCCACCAGCAGGGACACGGGACAGGGGACCCAGCCCCAGCATTTT. Full variable domain (rest looked up from reference TRBV15 and TRBJ1-5): DAMVIQNPRYQVTQFGKPVTLSCSQTLNHNVMYWYQQKSSQAPKLLFHYYDKDFNNEADTPDNFQSRRPNTSFCFLDIRSPGLGDTAMYLCATSRDTGQGTQPQHFGDGTRLSIL.

The rearrangement joins TRBV10-1 to TRBJ1-1, with 7 bases identical to TRBD1. V lost 5 bases to trimming and J lost 5 bases; unmatched junction nucleotides: 5. This CDR3 is built from 13 residues. Per the germline V gene, CDR1 is WNHNN and CDR2 is SYGVQD (reference sequence). As DNA, the CDR3 is TGCGCCAGCAGTTTCGGGACAGTAACTGAAGCTTTCTTT. This sequence encodes CASSFGTVTEAFF.